The 31 T cell receptor beta chains in this list originate from one sample, sequenced in a study of blood T cell repertoires in COVID-19. Assay: immunoSEQ multiplex PCR; the TCRdb copy retains only in-frame clones and omits some. Here the sample spans around 130,000 clones, around 80% being singletons. The specimen sequenced was PBMCs or T cells enriched from blood (not recorded which). These receptor sequences come from a man in his forties with acute COVID-19.

The chain joins TRBV28 to TRBJ2-7; 8 bases match TRBD2. Germline V gene data show CDR1 as MDHEN and CDR2 as SYDVKM. This CDR3 region has 17 residues. The trim removed 2 bases at V and 6 bases at J, leaving 15 bases unmatched. The CDR3 DNA reads TGTGCCAGCAGTTTAGTTGCCGCGATGGGACTAGATGCCGAGCAGTACTTC. The encoded protein is CASSLVAAMGLDAEQYF.

The V and J genes are TRBV5-1 and TRBJ2-7; TRBD1 matches 7 bases. The V and J ends lost 2 bases and 3 bases, in that order; junction bases with no gene match: 8. Germline CDR1 is SGHRS and CDR2 is YFSETQ. This CDR3 has 15 amino acids. The CDR3 DNA reads TGCGCCAGCAGCTTTACGACAGGGTTTGTCTACGAGCAGTACTTC. Translating gives CASSFTTGFVYEQYF.

The chain carries TRBV28 and TRBJ1-2; 9 nucleotides line up with TRBD1. This CDR3 is 16 amino acids long. Trimming removed 5 bases from V and 3 bases from J; junction bases left unmatched: 10. CDR1 and CDR2 (germline): MDHEN, SYDVKM. The CDR3: CASSNPGTGFYYGYTF. The CDR3 DNA reads as TGTGCCAGCAGTAATCCCGGGACAGGGTTTTACTATGGCTACACCTTC.

V gene TRBV24-1 combines with J gene TRBJ1-2; D remains ambiguous. CDR3 length: 15 residues. V lost 0 bases, J lost 7 bases, and 14 bases lay in between. Germline lookup yields CDR1 KGHDR and CDR2 SFDVKD. CDR3 nucleotide sequence: TGTGCCACCAGTGATTTGTCGGGGAAGGCCTCTGGCTACACCTTC. It translates to CATSDLSGKASGYTF.

The CDR3 sequence: CASSFSVNSPLHF. The DNA for the CDR3 is TGTGCCAGCAGCTTCTCAGTGAATTCACCCCTCCACTTT. The chain couples TRBV7-2 to TRBJ1-6; D unresolved. Deletions cut 3 bases from V and 7 bases from J, with 7 bases between. This CDR3 spans 13 amino acids. The germline V gene encodes CDR1 SGHTA and CDR2 FQGNSA.

This chain joins TRBV5-8 and TRBJ1-5; 7 nucleotides match TRBD1. CDR1 is SGHTS and CDR2 is YDEGEE in the germline V gene. Germline trimming cut 3 bases from V and 4 bases from J; bases unmatched to any gene: 4. The CDR3 extends over 14 amino acids. This CDR3 reads CASSWTGVNQPQHF. The DNA for the CDR3 is TGTGCCAGCAGCTGGACAGGTGTAAATCAGCCCCAGCATTTT.

The chain links TRBV2 to TRBJ1-1; D possibly corresponds to TRBD1 (5 bases). The germline V gene has CDR1 SNHLY and CDR2 FYNNEI. The CDR3 has 12 amino acids. Trimming took off 4 bases at V and 7 bases at J, with 10 bases between the two ends. The DNA for the CDR3 is TGTGCCAGCAGTGCCGACAGCTTTGAAGCTTTCTTT. Protein sequence: CASSADSFEAFF.

This chain links TRBV6-5 with TRBJ1-1; D gene ambiguous. Germline CDR1 MNHEY, CDR2 SVGAGI. The CDR3 loop spans 15 amino acids. Trimming took off 0 bases at V and 0 bases at J, with 8 bases between the two ends. CDR3 protein: CASSYSTKVNTEAFF. CDR3 sequence (DNA): TGTGCCAGCAGTTACTCGACAAAGGTGAACACTGAAGCTTTCTTT.

The rearrangement joins TRBV27 to TRBJ1-1, with D tentatively TRBD1 (5 bases). Trimming took 2 bases from V and 4 from J, leaving 11 bases between them. Germline V lookup: CDR1 MNHEY, CDR2 SMNVEV (reference sequence). The CDR3 has 14 residues. For the CDR3, the DNA is TGTGCCAGCAGTTTAATCCAGGGAAGCACTGAAGCTTTCTTT. It is translated as CASSLIQGSTEAFF.

This chain connects TRBV5-1 to TRBJ1-1; D is unresolved. Germline values: CDR1 SGHRS, CDR2 YFSETQ. With 2 bases removed from V and 4 bases from J, the gap between germline ends came to 12 bases. CDR3 size: 14 residues. CDR3 loop: CASSLEGGVTEAFF. For the CDR3, the DNA is TGCGCCAGCAGCTTAGAGGGAGGAGTCACTGAAGCTTTCTTT.

This clone was counted once. This chain joins TRBV3-1 (or the pseudogene TRBV3-2) and TRBJ2-2, with TRBD2 matching 12 bases. V lost 0 bases to trimming and J lost 4 bases; unmatched junction nucleotides: 12. CDR3 length equals 20 residues. Germline V CDR1 and CDR2: LGHDT, YNNKEL (reference sequence). The CDR3: CASSQDWGLAGGRGTGELFF. As DNA, the CDR3 is TGTGCCAGCAGCCAAGACTGGGGGCTAGCGGGAGGGCGAGGCACCGGGGAGCTGTTTTTT.

This clone was found a few times. The chain uses TRBV7-9 and TRBJ2-7; D might be TRBD2 (6 bases). Trimming pared 5 bases from V and 8 bases from J, leaving 19 bases between. Germline-derived CDR1 and CDR2 are SEHNR and FQNEAQ (reference sequence). The CDR3 spans 14 residues. CDR3 sequence reads: CASSEGLLSEKQYF. The CDR3, as DNA: TGTGCCAGCAGCGAGGGACTCCTATCTGAGAAGCAGTACTTC.

Comments on this clone: It may be a read error: a sequence one base away is much more abundant. The rearrangement uses TRBV27 and TRBJ2-7, with TRBD1 matching 9 bases. This CDR3 has 14 residues. V dropped 2 bases and J dropped 7; count of bases not matched to a gene: 6. Germline assignment: CDR1 MNHEY and CDR2 SMNVEV (reference sequence). This CDR3 reads CASSLAQGAGEQYF. The CDR3 nucleotides read TGTGCCAGCAGTTTAGCACAGGGGGCGGGAGAGCAGTACTTC.

The V call is TRBV19, the J call TRBJ2-3, with 8 bases aligning to TRBD1. The CDR3 is 19 residues long. Losses at the gene ends were 7 bases for V and 7 bases for J; bases not matched to a gene: 25. The germline V gene has CDR1 LNHDA and CDR2 SQIVND (reference sequence). The CDR3 coding sequence is TGTGCCAGTACCCTCCGAGGGACAGGCGGCACCCATAGTCCGCATACGCAGTATTTT. Protein: CASTLRGTGGTHSPHTQYF.

This clone was found a few times. The sample contains more than one DNA sequence encoding this CDR3. The rearrangement joins TRBV7-3 to TRBJ2-1; no clear D gene. Germline CDR1 SGHTA, CDR2 FQGTGA. Trimming stripped 3 bases from V and 2 bases from J, with 5 bases between. CDR3 length equals 13 residues. CDR3 bases: TGTGCCAGCAGCTTGGCTGCCTACAATGAGCAGTTCTTC. This translates into CASSLAAYNEQFF.

This chain uses TRBV10-3 with TRBJ2-7, with 8 bases lining up with TRBD2. This CDR3 is 14 amino acids long. Trimming took 2 bases from V and 2 from J; bases not matched to a gene: 2. Per germline, CDR1 ENHRY and CDR2 SYGVKD. The DNA of the CDR3 is TGTGCCATCAGTGAGGGACTAGCAGCCTACGAGCAGTACTTC. Protein: CAISEGLAAYEQYF.

This chain uses TRBV2 with TRBJ1-1; D call uncertain. This CDR3 comprises 13 residues. Germline V lookup: CDR1 SNHLY, CDR2 FYNNEI. The V end lost 11 bases, the J end lost 1 base, and 14 bases lay between the germline ends. The CDR3 DNA reads as TGTGCCGGACGGAGGGAAGGGAACACTGAAGCTTTCTTT. This gives the protein CAGRREGNTEAFF.

The rearrangement joins TRBV2 to TRBJ1-1, with D perhaps TRBD1 (5 bases). The CDR3 is made up of 13 amino acids. The V and J ends lost 11 bases and 5 bases respectively, with 18 bases between them. The germline V gene has CDR1 SNHLY and CDR2 FYNNEI. CDR3 bases: TGTGCCGTCCAATCAGGGCTCGGGACTGAAGCTTTCTTT. Translation: CAVQSGLGTEAFF.

The V gene is TRBV29-1, the J gene TRBJ2-2; TRBD1 might be the D (5 bases). This CDR3 is built from 13 residues. V was trimmed by 7 bases and J by 1 base, leaving 10 bases between them. The V gene's germline CDR1 is SQVTM and CDR2 ANQGSEA. CDR3 sequence (DNA): TGCAGCGCCCTTGACAGGAACACCGGGGAGCTGTTTTTT. This gives the protein CSALDRNTGELFF.

The chain combines TRBV6-5 with TRBJ1-2; 9 bases fit TRBD1. J lost 14 bases, V lost 5 bases, and 12 bases had no gene match. Germline-derived CDR1 and CDR2 are MNHEY and SVGAGI. The CDR3 spans 13 residues. The CDR3 nucleotides are TGTGCCAGCAGTAGAAGGGGCGGGGACAGGGAGACCTTC. Its protein product is CASSRRGGDRETF.

The rearrangement uses TRBV7-3 and TRBJ2-2, with TRBD2 matching over 9 bases. With 5 bases clipped from V and 6 bases from J, the junction kept 7 bases outside the gene matches. Germline V gene lookup returns CDR1 SGHTA and CDR2 FQGTGA. This CDR3 has 15 amino acids. CDR3 in amino acids: CASSQGLAIPGELFF. CDR3 bases: TGTGCCAGCAGCCAGGGACTAGCTATACCCGGGGAGCTGTTTTTT.

The V and J genes are TRBV6-6 and TRBJ2-3; D perhaps matches TRBD2 (6 bases). The CDR3 loop spans 15 amino acids. Germline V gives CDR1 MNHNY, CDR2 SVGAGI (reference sequence). V lost 6 bases and J lost 4, with 17 bases in between. CDR3 in amino acids: CASRSGTSFPDTQYF. Written as DNA, the CDR3 is TGTGCCAGCAGATCCGGGACTTCCTTCCCAGATACGCAGTATTTT.

The count of this clone is one. This rearrangement joins TRBV6-4 to TRBJ2-4; tentative D call: TRBD2 (6 bases). V was trimmed by 7 bases and J by 3 bases, leaving 13 bases between them. Germline lookup yields CDR1 MRHNA and CDR2 SNTAGT. The CDR3 has 14 residues. CDR3 in DNA: TGTGCCAGCAAAGGAGGGGCGGGCAAAAACATTCAGTACTTC. As protein: CASKGGAGKNIQYF.

This chain uses TRBV9 with TRBJ1-1; D is undetermined. V was clipped by 0 bases and J by 1 base, with 7 bases between them. This CDR3 has 14 residues. Per germline, CDR1 SGDLS and CDR2 YYNGEE. The DNA of the CDR3 is TGTGCCAGCAGCGTAGCGGGAGAGAACACTGAAGCTTTCTTT. It yields the protein CASSVAGENTEAFF.

This sequence joins TRBV10-3 and TRBJ2-5; possibly TRBD2 for D (5 bases). The ends were cut back, 0 bases at V and 3 bases at J, with 11 bases in the middle. The CDR3 runs 15 residues. Per the germline V gene, CDR1 is ENHRY and CDR2 is SYGVKD. DNA of the CDR3: TGTGCCATCAGTGAGTCGGGGAGCAGGAAAGAGACCCAGTACTTC. This sequence encodes CAISESGSRKETQYF.

The chain is built from TRBV21-1 and TRBJ2-7; TRBD2 is taken as the D call from the table, unchecked against the DNA. TRBV21-1 is shown as a pseudogene. The CDR3 is 18 amino acids. Here the CDR3 reads CASSKAGASGRGSYEQYF. In nucleotides, the CDR3 is TGTGCCAGCAGCAAAGCGGGGGCTAGCGGGAGGGGATCCTACGAGCAGTACTTC.

This clone was seen once. This chain connects TRBV4-2 to TRBJ2-1; D perhaps matches TRBD2 (6 bases). V lost 0 bases and J lost 8, with 8 bases in between. The CDR3 is 13 amino acids. Per germline, CDR1 LGHNA and CDR2 YNFKEQ. For the CDR3, the DNA is TGTGCCAGCAGCCAAGATCGGAGGGATGAGCAGTTCTTC. Encoded protein: CASSQDRRDEQFF.

The chain joins TRBV18 to TRBJ2-3; tentative D call: TRBD2 (6 bases). This CDR3 is built from 15 residues. Trimming left V 1 base short and J 4 bases short, with 12 bases between. Per the germline V gene, CDR1 is KGHSH and CDR2 is LQKENI. CDR3 DNA: TGTGCCAGCTCACCACGCGACGGCGGGGCAGATACGCAGTATTTT. Translating gives CASSPRDGGADTQYF.

The chain has TRBV7-3 and TRBJ1-6; D is perhaps TRBD1 (5 bases). CDR3 length equals 13 residues. Germline V gives CDR1 SGHTA, CDR2 FQGTGA. The V gene lost 2 bases and the J gene lost 9 bases, with 8 bases spanning the gap. The CDR3 bases are TGTGCCAGCAGCTTAGAAGACAGTTCACCCCTCCACTTT. As protein: CASSLEDSSPLHF.

The V and J genes are TRBV6-1 and TRBJ1-2; 8 nucleotides agree with TRBD1. This CDR3 comprises 19 residues. Germline V gene data show CDR1 as MNHNS and CDR2 as SASEGT. V gave up 1 base and J gave up 8 bases; unmatched junction bases: 21. This chain's CDR3 is CASSEGGQGASRPPRGYTF. The CDR3 bases are TGTGCCAGCAGTGAAGGAGGGCAGGGGGCGTCCAGGCCTCCCCGGGGCTACACCTTC.

The gene calls are TRBV19 and TRBJ1-6; D ambiguous. The CDR3 length is 12 residues. Between the trimmed V and J ends, which lost 9 bases and 3 bases, there was a span of 6 bases. Germline V gene data show CDR1 as LNHDA and CDR2 as SQIVND (reference sequence). The CDR3 DNA reads as TGTGCCAGGCGAGGCTATAATTCACCCCTCCACTTT. Its protein product is CARRGYNSPLHF.